Below are 5 T cell receptor beta chains sequenced from a single sample in a study of vaccination effects on CD4 cells after COVID-19. TCRdb's copy holds only in-frame clones and misses some; the assay was immunoSEQ multiplex PCR. Here the sample spans roughly 35,000 clones, around two thirds being singletons. The antigens of these receptors remain unknown. Expansion of antigen-specific CD4+ T cells with viral peptide pools was carried out by the ViraFEST assay before sequencing. Once cultured for roughly ten days, the cells underwent separation to obtain CD4+ T cells. By PCR, the person was confirmed to have had SARS-CoV-2 infection between March and December 2020. This sample comprised CD4+ T cells from PBMCs cultured with HCoV-NL63 spike peptides, obtained before COVID-19 vaccination. Receptor source: a human donor who had a prior SARS-CoV-2 infection.

In this sample, this clone turned up once. J is TRBJ2-1 and V is TRBV5-1; 9 bases line up with TRBD2. The V and J ends lost 5 bases and 8 bases, in that order; junction bases with no gene match: 8. The CDR3 loop spans 14 amino acids. Germline V CDR1 and CDR2: SGHRS, YFSETQ. CDR3 amino acids: CASSELAGKDEQFF. CDR3 in DNA: TGCGCCAGCAGTGAGCTAGCGGGAAAGGATGAGCAGTTCTTC.

This clone was observed a single time. The chain joins TRBV6-5 to TRBJ2-7, with TRBD1 as a possible D gene (5 bases). The ends were cut back, 6 bases at V and 9 bases at J, with 12 bases in the middle. The germline V gene encodes CDR1 MNHEY and CDR2 SVGAGI. The CDR3 covers 11 residues. The CDR3 region is CASSAGLWQYF. The CDR3 DNA is TGTGCCAGCAGCGCAGGGCTCTGGCAGTACTTC.

The J gene is TRBJ1-5, the V gene TRBV7-2, with D tentatively TRBD1 (5 bases). The CDR3 is 13 amino acids. Germline V gene lookup returns CDR1 SGHTA and CDR2 FQGNSA. With 6 bases removed from V and 3 bases from J, the gap between germline ends came to 9 bases. The CDR3 protein is CASSDSANQPQHF. The CDR3 DNA follows: TGTGCCAGCAGTGACAGTGCCAATCAGCCCCAGCATTTT.

The V call is TRBV5-4, the J call TRBJ2-5, with 9 positions matching TRBD2. Germline V lookup: CDR1 SGHNT, CDR2 YYREEE (reference sequence). The J segment lost 3 bases and the V segment lost 5 bases, leaving 2 bases of the junction unmatched. The CDR3 runs to 13 residues. DNA for the CDR3: TGTGCCAGCAGACGACTAGCGGAAGAGACCCAGTACTTC. Translated, it gives CASRRLAEETQYF.

This clone was seen only a few times. This chain links TRBV29-1 with TRBJ1-6; no firm D call. The V and J ends lost 8 bases and 3 bases respectively, with 20 bases between them. CDR3 size: 16 residues. The V gene's germline CDR1 is SQVTM and CDR2 ANQGSEA. The CDR3 sequence: CSLRVSAWDYNSPLHF. In DNA, the CDR3 is TGCAGCCTTCGAGTTTCGGCGTGGGACTATAATTCACCCCTCCACTTT.